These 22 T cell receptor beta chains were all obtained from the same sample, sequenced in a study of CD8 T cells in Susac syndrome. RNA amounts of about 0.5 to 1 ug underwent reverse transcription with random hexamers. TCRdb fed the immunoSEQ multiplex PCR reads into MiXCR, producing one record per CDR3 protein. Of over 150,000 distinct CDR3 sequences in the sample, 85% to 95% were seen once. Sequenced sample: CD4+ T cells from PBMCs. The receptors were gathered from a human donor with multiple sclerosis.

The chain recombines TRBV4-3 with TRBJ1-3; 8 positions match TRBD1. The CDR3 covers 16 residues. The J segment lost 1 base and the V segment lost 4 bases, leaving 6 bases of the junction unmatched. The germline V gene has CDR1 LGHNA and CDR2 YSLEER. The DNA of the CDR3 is TGCGCCAGCAGCCGAGACAGGGGAGGATCTGGAAACACCATATATTTT. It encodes CASSRDRGGSGNTIYF.

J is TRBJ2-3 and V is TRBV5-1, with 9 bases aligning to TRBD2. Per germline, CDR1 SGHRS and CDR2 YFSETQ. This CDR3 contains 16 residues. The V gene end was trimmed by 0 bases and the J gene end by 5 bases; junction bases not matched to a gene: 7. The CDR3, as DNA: TGCGCCAGCAGCTTGGAGGGCGGGAGGGCCAAAGATACGCAGTATTTT. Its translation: CASSLEGGRAKDTQYF. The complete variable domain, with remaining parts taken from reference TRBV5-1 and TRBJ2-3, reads KAGVTQTPRYLIKTRGQQVTLSCSPISGHRSVSWYQQTPGQGLQFLFEYFSETQRNKGNFPGRFSGRQFSNSRSEMNVSTLELGDSALYLCASSLEGGRAKDTQYFGPGTRLTVL.

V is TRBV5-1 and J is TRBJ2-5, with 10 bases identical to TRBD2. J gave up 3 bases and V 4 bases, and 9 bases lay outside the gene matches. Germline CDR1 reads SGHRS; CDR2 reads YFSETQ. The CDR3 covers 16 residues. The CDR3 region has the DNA TGCGCCAGCAGCCGACCGAAAGGACTAGCGGAAGAGACCCAGTACTTC. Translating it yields CASSRPKGLAEETQYF.

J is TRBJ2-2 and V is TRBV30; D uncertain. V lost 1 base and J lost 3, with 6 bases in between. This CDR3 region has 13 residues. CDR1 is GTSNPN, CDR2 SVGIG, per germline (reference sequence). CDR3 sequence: CAWSEQDTGELFF. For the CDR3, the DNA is TGTGCCTGGAGTGAGCAGGACACCGGGGAGCTGTTTTTT.

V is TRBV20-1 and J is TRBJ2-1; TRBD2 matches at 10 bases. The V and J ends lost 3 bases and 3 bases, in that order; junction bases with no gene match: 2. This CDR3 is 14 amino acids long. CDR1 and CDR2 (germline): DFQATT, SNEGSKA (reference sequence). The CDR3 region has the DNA TGCAGTGCTAGTGGGACTAGCGACTACAATGAGCAGTTCTTC. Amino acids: CSASGTSDYNEQFF.

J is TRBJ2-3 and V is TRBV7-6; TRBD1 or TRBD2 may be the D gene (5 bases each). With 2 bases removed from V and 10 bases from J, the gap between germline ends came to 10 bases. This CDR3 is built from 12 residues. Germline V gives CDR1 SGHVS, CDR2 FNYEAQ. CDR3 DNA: TGTGCCAGCAGCTTAAGTGGGGGATCGCAGTATTTT. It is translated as CASSLSGGSQYF.

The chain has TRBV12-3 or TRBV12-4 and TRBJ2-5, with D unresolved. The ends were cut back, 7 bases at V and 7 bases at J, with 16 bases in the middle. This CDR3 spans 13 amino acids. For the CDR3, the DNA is TGTGCCAGCACCCCTCAGCGCCTCGGGACCCAGTACTTC. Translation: CASTPQRLGTQYF.

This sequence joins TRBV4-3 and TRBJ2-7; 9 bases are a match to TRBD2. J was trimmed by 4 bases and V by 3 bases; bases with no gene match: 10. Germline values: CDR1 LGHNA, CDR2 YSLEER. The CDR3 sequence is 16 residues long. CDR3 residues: CASSHNLAGAGYEQYF. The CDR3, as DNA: TGCGCCAGCAGCCACAACTTAGCGGGAGCTGGTTACGAGCAGTACTTC.

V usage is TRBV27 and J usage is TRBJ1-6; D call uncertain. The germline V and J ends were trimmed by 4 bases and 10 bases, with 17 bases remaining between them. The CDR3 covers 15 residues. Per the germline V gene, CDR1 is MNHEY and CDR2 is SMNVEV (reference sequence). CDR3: CASSSPVPSRSPLHF. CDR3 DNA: TGTGCCAGCAGTTCACCCGTCCCTTCGAGATCACCCCTCCACTTT.

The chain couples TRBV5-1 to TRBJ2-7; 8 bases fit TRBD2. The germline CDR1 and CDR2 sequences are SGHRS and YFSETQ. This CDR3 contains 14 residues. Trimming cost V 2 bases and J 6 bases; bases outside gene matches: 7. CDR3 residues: CASSFDLSGTEQYF. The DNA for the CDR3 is TGCGCCAGCAGCTTCGACCTTAGCGGGACCGAGCAGTACTTC.

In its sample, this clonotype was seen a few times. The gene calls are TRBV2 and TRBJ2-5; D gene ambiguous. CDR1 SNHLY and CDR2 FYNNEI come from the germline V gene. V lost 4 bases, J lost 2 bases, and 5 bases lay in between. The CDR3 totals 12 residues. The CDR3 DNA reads TGTGCCAGCAGTGTCCTGCAAGAGACCCAGTACTTC. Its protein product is CASSVLQETQYF.

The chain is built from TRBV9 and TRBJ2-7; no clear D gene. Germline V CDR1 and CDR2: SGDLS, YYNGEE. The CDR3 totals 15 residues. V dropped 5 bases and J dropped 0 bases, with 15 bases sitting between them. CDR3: CASSASGGSSYEQYF. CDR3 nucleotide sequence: TGTGCCAGCAGTGCCTCTGGCGGAAGCTCCTACGAGCAGTACTTC.

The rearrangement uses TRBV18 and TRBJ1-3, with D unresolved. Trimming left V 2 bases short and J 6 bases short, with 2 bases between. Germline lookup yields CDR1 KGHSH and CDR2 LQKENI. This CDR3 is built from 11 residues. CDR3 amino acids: CASSPENTIYF. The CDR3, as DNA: TGTGCCAGCTCACCAGAAAACACCATATATTTT.

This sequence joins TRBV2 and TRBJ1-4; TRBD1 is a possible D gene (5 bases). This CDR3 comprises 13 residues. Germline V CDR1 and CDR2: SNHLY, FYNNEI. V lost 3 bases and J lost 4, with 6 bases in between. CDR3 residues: CASSDGGNEKLFF. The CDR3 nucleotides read TGTGCCAGCAGTGACGGGGGTAATGAAAAACTGTTTTTT.

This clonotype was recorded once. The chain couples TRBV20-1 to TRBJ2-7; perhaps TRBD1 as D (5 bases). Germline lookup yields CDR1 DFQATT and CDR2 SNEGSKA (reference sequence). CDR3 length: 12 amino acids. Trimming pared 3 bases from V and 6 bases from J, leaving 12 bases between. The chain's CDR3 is CSASRPGSEQYF. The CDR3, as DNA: TGCAGTGCTAGCCGACCAGGGTCCGAGCAGTACTTC.

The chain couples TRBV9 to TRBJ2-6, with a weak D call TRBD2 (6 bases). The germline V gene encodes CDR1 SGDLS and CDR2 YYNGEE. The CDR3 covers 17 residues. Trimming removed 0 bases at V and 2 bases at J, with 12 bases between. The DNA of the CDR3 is TGTGCCAGCAGCGTAGCGACGCGGGGAGCTGGGGCCAACGTCCTGACTTTC. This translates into CASSVATRGAGANVLTF.

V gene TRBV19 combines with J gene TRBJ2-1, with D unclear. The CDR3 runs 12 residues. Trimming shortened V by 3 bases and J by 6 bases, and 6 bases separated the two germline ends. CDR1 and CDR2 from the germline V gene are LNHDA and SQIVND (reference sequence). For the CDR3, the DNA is TGTGCCAGTAGTATGGCCCGCAATGAGCAGTTCTTC. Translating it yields CASSMARNEQFF. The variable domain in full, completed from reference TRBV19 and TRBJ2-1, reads DGGITQSPKYLFRKEGQNVTLSCEQNLNHDAMYWYRQDPGQGLRLIYYSQIVNDFQKGDIAEGYSVSREKKESFPLTVTSAQKNPTAFYLCASSMARNEQFFGPGTRLTVL.

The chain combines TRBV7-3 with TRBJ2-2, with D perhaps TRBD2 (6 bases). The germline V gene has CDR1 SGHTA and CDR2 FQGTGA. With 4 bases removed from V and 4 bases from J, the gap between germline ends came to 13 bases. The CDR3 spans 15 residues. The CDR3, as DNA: TGTGCCAGCAGCTCGGGACTGGGAGGCACCGGGGAGCTGTTTTTT. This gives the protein CASSSGLGGTGELFF.

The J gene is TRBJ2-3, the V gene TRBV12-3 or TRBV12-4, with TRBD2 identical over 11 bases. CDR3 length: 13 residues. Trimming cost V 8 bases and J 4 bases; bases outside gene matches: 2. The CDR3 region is CASGSGRADTQYF. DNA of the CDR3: TGTGCCAGCGGTAGCGGGAGGGCAGATACGCAGTATTTT.

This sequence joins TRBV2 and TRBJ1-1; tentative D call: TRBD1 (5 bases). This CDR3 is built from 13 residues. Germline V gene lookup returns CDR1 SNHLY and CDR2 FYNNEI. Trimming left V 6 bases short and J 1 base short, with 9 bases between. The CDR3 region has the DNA TGTGCCAGCAGGACCCAGGGGAACACTGAAGCTTTCTTT. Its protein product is CASRTQGNTEAFF.

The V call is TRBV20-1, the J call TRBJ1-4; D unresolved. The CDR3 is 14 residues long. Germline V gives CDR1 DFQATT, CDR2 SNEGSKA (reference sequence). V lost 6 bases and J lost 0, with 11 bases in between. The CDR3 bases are TGCAGTGCCCCCTCCGTTGCAACTAATGAAAAACTGTTTTTT. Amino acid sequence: CSAPSVATNEKLFF.

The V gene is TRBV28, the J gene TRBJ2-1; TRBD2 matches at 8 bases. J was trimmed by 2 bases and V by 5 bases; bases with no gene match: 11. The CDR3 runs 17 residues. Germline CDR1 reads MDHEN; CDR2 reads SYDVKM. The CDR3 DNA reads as TGTGCCAGCAGTCCCGGGGGGGCGGGGGGTCCCTACAATGAGCAGTTCTTC. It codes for CASSPGGAGGPYNEQFF.